This T cell receptor (beta chain) is drawn from a study of blood T cell repertoires in COVID-19. Study overall: Both acute and convalescent COVID-19 samples were obtained from the United States, Italy and Spain. Nucleic acid was either cDNA or gDNA, and it came from T cells, B-cell-depleted T cells, or PBMCs.

Some clones are missing from TCRdb's copy, which holds only in-frame ones; the method was immunoSEQ multiplex PCR. The sample shows some 49,000 clones, approximately 87% of them seen only once. V shed 0 bases, J shed 2 bases, and the junction held 8 bases outside the gene matches. From germline, CDR1 is MNHEY and CDR2 SMNVEV (reference sequence). The CDR3 covers 17 residues. The receptor comes from a human donor in a cohort sampled during active COVID-19. J is TRBJ2-7 and V is TRBV27; 9 nucleotides line up with TRBD2. The sample consisted of peripheral blood. The CDR3 loop is CASSLSWGAGGTYEQYF. The CDR3 coding sequence is TGTGCCAGCAGTTTATCGTGGGGAGCGGGGGGAACCTACGAGCAGTACTTC.